Below are 21 T cell receptor beta chains sequenced from a single sample in a study of molecular identifiers for immune sequencing clone quantification. MiXCR, run by TCRdb on the PCR reads, gives a single entry per CDR3 protein. This sample carries around 470,000 distinct CDR3 sequences, about 22% of them seen once, and the ten largest clones take 0.7% to 0.95%. Sequenced material: naive CD8+ T cells from blood, with Jurkat cell RNA spiked in. Subset here: FACS-sorted CD8+CD4-CCR7+CD45RA+ naive T cells. The origin of the receptors is a human donor in good health. Some libraries in this study had Jurkat cell RNA spiked in.

Many counts were recorded for this clonotype. This sequence joins TRBV5-1 and TRBJ2-2, with a possible D match to TRBD2 (6 bases). V lost 4 bases to trimming and J lost 0 bases, with 13 bases between them. The CDR3 extends over 16 amino acids. Germline V lookup: CDR1 SGHRS, CDR2 YFSETQ. The CDR3 coding sequence is TGCGCCAGCAGCGCCTGGGACTCGGCGAACACCGGGGAGCTGTTTTTT. Translation: CASSAWDSANTGELFF.

The sample holds a few counts of this clonotype. The chain employs TRBV5-4 and TRBJ1-6; possible D gene TRBD1, 5 bases. The germline gives CDR1 SGHNT, CDR2 YYREEE (reference sequence). V gave up 3 bases and J gave up 6 bases, with 10 bases separating them. The CDR3 sequence is 14 residues long. Here the CDR3 DNA reads TGTGCCAGCAGCTGGGGGGGTGCTAATTCACCCCTCCACTTT. Encoded protein: CASSWGGANSPLHF.

This clonotype was observed at least ten times. The chain carries TRBV28 and TRBJ2-3, with 12 bases aligning to TRBD1. The CDR3 contains 17 residues. Germline trimming cut 3 bases from V and 4 bases from J; bases unmatched to any gene: 8. Germline CDR1 and CDR2: MDHEN and SYDVKM. The DNA of the CDR3 is TGTGCCAGCAGTTTTGTTCCGGGACAGGGGGCACCAGATACGCAGTATTTT. Translating it yields CASSFVPGQGAPDTQYF.

This clonotype appeared a few times. In DNA form, the CDR3 reads TGTGCCAGCAGTCCATACTATGGGCGGGGGAACACCGGGGAGCTGTTTTTT. Amino acids: CASSPYYGRGNTGELFF. The chain couples TRBV6-1 to TRBJ2-2; maybe TRBD2 (6 bases). V was pared by 5 bases and J by 1 base, with 17 bases between. Per germline, CDR1 MNHNS and CDR2 SASEGT. The CDR3 is 17 amino acids.

This clonotype was picked up many times. The CDR3 DNA is TGTGCCACCAGTGATTCAGGGGTTGATGAGCAGTTCTTC. Residues: CATSDSGVDEQFF. The chain is built from TRBV24-1 and TRBJ2-1; D is possibly TRBD1 (6 bases). This CDR3 is 13 amino acids long. The germline V and J ends were trimmed by 2 bases and 8 bases, with 9 bases remaining between them. Looked up from germline, CDR1 is KGHDR and CDR2 is SFDVKD.

This clonotype was detected a few times. The chain has TRBV19 and TRBJ1-5, with unresolved D. CDR1 LNHDA and CDR2 SQIVND come from the germline V gene (reference sequence). Between the trimmed V and J ends, which lost 5 bases and 3 bases, there was a span of 8 bases. The CDR3 is made up of 13 amino acids. The DNA for the CDR3 is TGTGCCAGTAGTTGGCAGAACAATCAGCCCCAGCATTTT. This sequence encodes CASSWQNNQPQHF.

The chain employs TRBV7-9 and TRBJ1-1; possible D gene TRBD1, 5 bases. The CDR3 spans 16 residues. Germline loops: CDR1 SEHNR, CDR2 FQNEAQ (reference sequence). V was clipped by 5 bases and J by 0 bases, with 16 bases between them. The CDR3 DNA follows: TGTGCCAGCAGCCCCCCCCCCGACAGCTTGAACACTGAAGCTTTCTTT. It codes for CASSPPPDSLNTEAFF.

As concerns this clonotype: Just one base apart from a much larger clone, this may be a read error. The conserved closing phenylalanine or tryptophan is absent in this CDR3, likely reflecting a read error. The J gene is TRBJ2-5, the V gene TRBV4-1; D unclear. Germline-derived CDR1 and CDR2 are MGHRA and YSYEKL. Trimming removed 4 bases from V and 2 bases from J, with 17 bases in between. This CDR3 contains 16 residues. This CDR3 reads CASSPGIRADQETQYS. CDR3 in DNA: TGCGCCAGCAGCCCAGGAATTAGGGCCGATCAAGAGACCCAGTACTCC.

This clonotype was found many times. This sequence joins TRBV6-2 or TRBV6-3 and TRBJ1-2; D is possibly TRBD1 (6 bases). This CDR3 spans 15 amino acids. Trimming removed 6 bases from V and 7 bases from J, with 21 bases in between. CDR1 is MNHEY and CDR2 is SVGEGT in the germline V gene. CDR3 sequence reads: CASRHRDTSIAGYTF. DNA for the CDR3: TGTGCCAGCAGACACCGGGACACCTCTATCGCTGGCTACACCTTC.

The chain is built from TRBV6-5 and TRBJ1-5; D might be TRBD1 (5 bases). Germline V CDR1 and CDR2: MNHEY, SVGAGI. The CDR3 contains 15 residues. Trimming left V 0 bases short and J 4 bases short, with 10 bases between. The CDR3 loop is CASSYSLGGNQPQHF. The CDR3 region has the DNA TGTGCCAGCAGTTACTCGTTGGGGGGAAATCAGCCCCAGCATTTT.

This clonotype was seen a few times. Here the CDR3 DNA reads TGTGCCACCAGCGGACGAGCGTCGATGAACACTGAAGCTTTCTTT. This sequence encodes CATSGRASMNTEAFF. J is TRBJ1-1 and V is TRBV15; D gene uncertain. Deletions cut 5 bases from V and 0 bases from J, with 13 bases between. Germline loops: CDR1 LNHNV, CDR2 YYDKDF (reference sequence). This CDR3 contains 15 residues. Full variable domain (outside the CDR3, taken from reference TRBV15 and TRBJ1-1): DAMVIQNPRYQVTQFGKPVTLSCSQTLNHNVMYWYQQKSSQAPKLLFHYYDKDFNNEADTPDNFQSRRPNTSFCFLDIRSPGLGDTAMYLCATSGRASMNTEAFFGQGTRLTVV.

This clonotype was recorded at least ten times. This sequence joins TRBV5-6 and TRBJ1-5; a possible D gene is TRBD1 (5 bases). Germline V gives CDR1 SGHDT, CDR2 YYEEEE. V lost 5 bases, J lost 1 base, and 10 bases lay in between. The CDR3 runs to 14 residues. For the CDR3, the DNA is TGTGCCAGCAGTCTCCGACAGAGCAATCAGCCCCAGCATTTT. Its protein is CASSLRQSNQPQHF.

Notes on this clonotype: One end of the junction varies from germline; a read error may be responsible. The chain is built from TRBV27 and TRBJ2-7, with no clear D. CDR1 is MNHEY, CDR2 SMNVEV, per germline (reference sequence). The CDR3 length is 14 residues. Written as DNA, the CDR3 is TGTGCCAGCAGTTTCACAGCAAACTCCTGCGAGCAGTACTTC. Its protein is CASSFTANSCEQYF.

A word on this clonotype: A much larger clone differs by one base, so this may be a read error. The final CDR3 position lacks the conserved phenylalanine or tryptophan, pointing to a likely read error. This rearrangement joins TRBV19 to TRBJ2-7; D gene uncertain. Germline V lookup: CDR1 LNHDA, CDR2 SQIVND (reference sequence). The CDR3 contains 13 residues. The V end was cut by 3 bases, the J end by 5 bases, with 11 bases between. CDR3 nucleotide sequence: TGTGCCAGTAGTATCGCAGGTCCGAACGAGCAGTACCTC. Translating it yields CASSIAGPNEQYL.

This clonotype was counted a few times. This chain links TRBV10-1 with TRBJ1-5; 7 bases map to TRBD1. The germline V gene has CDR1 WNHNN and CDR2 SYGVQD (reference sequence). This CDR3 contains 16 residues. V trimming: 7 bases; J trimming: 0 bases; junction bases outside the gene matches: 9. The DNA of the CDR3 is TGCGCCAGCATCGACAGGGAATACAGTAGCAATCAGCCCCAGCATTTT. Translation gives CASIDREYSSNQPQHF.

This clonotype was counted at least ten times. V and J are TRBV6-5 and TRBJ2-1; D not certain. With 2 bases removed from V and 8 bases from J, the gap between germline ends came to 10 bases. The CDR3 loop spans 13 amino acids. CDR1 is MNHEY and CDR2 is SVGAGI in the germline V gene. CDR3 in DNA: TGTGCCAGCAGTTACACCCTGTCCGATGAGCAGTTCTTC. Translated, it gives CASSYTLSDEQFF.

There are many counts of this clonotype. The V call is TRBV12-3 or TRBV12-4, the J call TRBJ1-1; D unresolved. This CDR3 has 14 residues. Trimming took 6 bases from V and 5 from J, leaving 16 bases between them. The CDR3 DNA is TGTGCCAGCAGCAGCCTGACATCCTATACTGAAGCTTTCTTT. As protein: CASSSLTSYTEAFF.

The rearrangement uses TRBV5-6 and TRBJ2-1; D assignment may be TRBD1 or TRBD2 (5 bases each). Per the germline V gene, CDR1 is SGHDT and CDR2 is YYEEEE. Trimming took off 0 bases at V and 9 bases at J, with 16 bases between the two ends. This CDR3 has 15 residues. Here the CDR3 reads CASSLAGWGLGEQFF. In DNA, the CDR3 is TGTGCCAGCAGCTTGGCGGGATGGGGGTTAGGTGAGCAGTTCTTC.

This clonotype was observed many times. The CDR3 is CASRDPESISGANVLTF. The CDR3 region has the DNA TGTGCCAGCAGGGATCCCGAGAGTATATCTGGGGCCAACGTCCTGACTTTC. This rearrangement joins TRBV7-9 to TRBJ2-6; D gene unclear. Germline V gene lookup returns CDR1 SEHNR and CDR2 FQNEAQ (reference sequence). V lost 6 bases to trimming and J lost 1 base, with 16 bases between them. CDR3 length: 17 residues.

This clonotype was detected ten times or more. The chain recombines TRBV20-1 with TRBJ2-7; D not certain. Looked up from germline, CDR1 is DFQATT and CDR2 is SNEGSKA (reference sequence). V lost 6 bases to trimming and J lost 5 bases, with 8 bases between them. CDR3 length: 10 amino acids. For the CDR3, the DNA is TGCAGTGCCCGTTTGGACGAGCAGTACTTC. It translates to CSARLDEQYF.

This clonotype was detected a few times. This rearrangement joins TRBV9 to TRBJ1-2; unclear D gene. CDR3 length equals 15 residues. The germline CDR1 and CDR2 sequences are SGDLS and YYNGEE. V was cut by 4 bases and J by 4 bases, with 17 bases left in between. The CDR3 loop is CASSPPGPDGYGYTF. Here the CDR3 DNA reads TGTGCCAGCAGCCCCCCCGGGCCGGATGGCTATGGCTACACCTTC.